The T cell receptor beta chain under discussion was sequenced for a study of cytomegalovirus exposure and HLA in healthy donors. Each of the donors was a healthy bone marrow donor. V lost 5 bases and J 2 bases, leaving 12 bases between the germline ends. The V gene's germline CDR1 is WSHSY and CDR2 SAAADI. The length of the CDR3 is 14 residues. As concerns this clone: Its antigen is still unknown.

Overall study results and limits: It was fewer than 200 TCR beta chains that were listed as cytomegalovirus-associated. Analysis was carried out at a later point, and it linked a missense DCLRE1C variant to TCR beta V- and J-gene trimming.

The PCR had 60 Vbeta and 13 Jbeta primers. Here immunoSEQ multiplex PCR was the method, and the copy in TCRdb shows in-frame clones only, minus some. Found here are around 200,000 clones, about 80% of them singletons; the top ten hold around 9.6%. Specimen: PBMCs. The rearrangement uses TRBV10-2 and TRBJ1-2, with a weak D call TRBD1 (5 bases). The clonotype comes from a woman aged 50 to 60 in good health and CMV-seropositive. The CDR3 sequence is CASSSGAQNYGYTF. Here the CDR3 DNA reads TGCGCCAGCAGTTCTGGGGCGCAGAACTATGGCTACACCTTC.